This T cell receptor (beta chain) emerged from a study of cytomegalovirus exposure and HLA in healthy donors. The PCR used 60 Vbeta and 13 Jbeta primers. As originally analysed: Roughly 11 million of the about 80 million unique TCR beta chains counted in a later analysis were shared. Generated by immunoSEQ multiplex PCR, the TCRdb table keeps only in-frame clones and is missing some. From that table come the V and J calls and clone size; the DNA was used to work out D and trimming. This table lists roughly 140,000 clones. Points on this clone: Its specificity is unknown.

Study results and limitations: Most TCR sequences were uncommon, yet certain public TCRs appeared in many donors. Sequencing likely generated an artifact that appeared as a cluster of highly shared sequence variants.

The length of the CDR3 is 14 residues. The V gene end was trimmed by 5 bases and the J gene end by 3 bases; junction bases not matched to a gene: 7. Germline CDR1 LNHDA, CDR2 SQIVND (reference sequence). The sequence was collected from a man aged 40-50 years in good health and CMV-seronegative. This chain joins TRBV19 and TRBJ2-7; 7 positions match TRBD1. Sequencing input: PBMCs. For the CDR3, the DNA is TGTGCCAGTAGTTCTCGCCGGGACAGCTACGAGCAGTACTTC. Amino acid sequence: CASSSRRDSYEQYF.